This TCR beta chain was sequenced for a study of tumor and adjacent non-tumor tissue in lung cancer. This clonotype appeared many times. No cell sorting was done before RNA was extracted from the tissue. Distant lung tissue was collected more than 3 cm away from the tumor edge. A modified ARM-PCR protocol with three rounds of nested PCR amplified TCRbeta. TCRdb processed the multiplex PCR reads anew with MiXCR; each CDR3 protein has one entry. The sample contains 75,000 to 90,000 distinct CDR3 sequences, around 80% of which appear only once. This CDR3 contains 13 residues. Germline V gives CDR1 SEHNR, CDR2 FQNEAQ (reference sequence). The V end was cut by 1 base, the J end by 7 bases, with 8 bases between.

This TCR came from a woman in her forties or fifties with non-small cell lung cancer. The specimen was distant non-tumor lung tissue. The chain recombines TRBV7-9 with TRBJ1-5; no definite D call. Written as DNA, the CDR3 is TGTGCCAGCAGCTTAGAGGGAGGGCAGCCCCAGCATTTT. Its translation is CASSLEGGQPQHF.